This paragraph reports one T cell receptor beta chain. The antigen is undetermined. No neoadjuvant therapy was given before resection to the patients supplying these archived tumor blocks. This sample is part of a study of CXCR4 blockade with PD-1 therapy in pancreatic cancer. The study's findings and limits: Survival did not correlate with tumor clonality, which averaged about 0.14 versus 0.054. More frequent amino acid clones had more nucleotide rearrangements, suggesting convergent selection.

Some clones are missing from TCRdb's copy, which holds only in-frame ones; the method was immunoSEQ multiplex PCR. The repertoire holds about 17,000 clones, with around 70% as singletons. Trimming took 1 base from V and 8 from J, leaving 15 bases between them. The CDR3 consists of 15 residues. Germline loops: CDR1 KGHSH, CDR2 LQKENI. This clonotype was sampled from a human donor with pancreatic ductal adenocarcinoma. The J gene is TRBJ2-1, the V gene TRBV18, with D perhaps matching TRBD2 (6 bases). Sequenced material: tumor tissue. The CDR3 DNA follows: TGTGCCAGCTCACCACGGGACTCACCGGCCGATGAGCAGTTCTTC. It codes for CASSPRDSPADEQFF.